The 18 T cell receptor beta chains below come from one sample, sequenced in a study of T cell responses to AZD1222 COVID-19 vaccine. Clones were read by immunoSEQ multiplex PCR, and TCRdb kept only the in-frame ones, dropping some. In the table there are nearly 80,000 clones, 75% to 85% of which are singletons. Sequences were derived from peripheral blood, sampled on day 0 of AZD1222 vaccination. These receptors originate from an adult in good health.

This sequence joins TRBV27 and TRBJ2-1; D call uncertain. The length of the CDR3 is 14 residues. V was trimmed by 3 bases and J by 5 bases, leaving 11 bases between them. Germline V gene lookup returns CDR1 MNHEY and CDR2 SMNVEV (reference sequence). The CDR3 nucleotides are TGTGCCAGCAGTTTTGGGTCGACACACAATGAGCAGTTCTTC. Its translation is CASSFGSTHNEQFF.

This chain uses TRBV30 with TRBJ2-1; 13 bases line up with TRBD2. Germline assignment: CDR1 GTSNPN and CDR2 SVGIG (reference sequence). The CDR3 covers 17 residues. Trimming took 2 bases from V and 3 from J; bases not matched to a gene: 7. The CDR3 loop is CAWSHWTSGGGYNEQFF. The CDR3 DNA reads TGTGCCTGGAGTCACTGGACTAGCGGGGGAGGCTACAATGAGCAGTTCTTC.

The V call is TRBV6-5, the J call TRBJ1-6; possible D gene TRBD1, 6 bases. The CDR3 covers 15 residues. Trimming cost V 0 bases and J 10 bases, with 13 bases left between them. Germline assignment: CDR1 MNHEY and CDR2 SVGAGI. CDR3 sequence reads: CASSYSGSGESPLHF. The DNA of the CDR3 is TGTGCCAGCAGTTACTCCGGGTCAGGGGAGTCACCCCTCCACTTT.

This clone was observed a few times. In DNA, the CDR3 is TGTGCCAGCAGTTTGAAGGAAAAACTGTTTTTT. This codes for CASSLKEKLFF. The rearrangement joins TRBV12-3 or TRBV12-4 to TRBJ1-4; D unclear. This CDR3 comprises 11 residues. V was cut by 3 bases and J by 8 bases, with 4 bases left in between.

CDR3 in DNA: TGCGCCAGCAGCCAAGATCGAGGGAGATCACCCCTCCACTTT. It encodes CASSQDRGRSPLHF. The chain is built from TRBV4-1 and TRBJ1-6; D not certain. Looked up from germline, CDR1 is MGHRA and CDR2 is YSYEKL. CDR3 length: 14 amino acids. V gave up 0 bases and J gave up 10 bases, with 10 bases separating them.

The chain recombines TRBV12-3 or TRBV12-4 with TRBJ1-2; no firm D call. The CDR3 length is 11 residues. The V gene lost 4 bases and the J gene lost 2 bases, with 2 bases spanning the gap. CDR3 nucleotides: TGTGCCAGCAGTTCGAACTATGGCTACACCTTC. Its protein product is CASSSNYGYTF.

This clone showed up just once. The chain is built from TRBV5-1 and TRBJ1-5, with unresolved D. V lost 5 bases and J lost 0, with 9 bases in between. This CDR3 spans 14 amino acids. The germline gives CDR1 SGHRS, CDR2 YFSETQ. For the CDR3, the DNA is TGCGCCAGCAGTAAGGTGATTAGCAATCAGCCCCAGCATTTT. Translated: CASSKVISNQPQHF.

CDR3 in amino acids: CASSGAGKAKNIQYF. CDR3 coding DNA: TGTGCCAGCAGCGGAGCGGGAAAAGCCAAAAACATTCAGTACTTC. The chain employs TRBV7-9 and TRBJ2-4; TRBD2 agrees at 7 bases. Germline V CDR1 and CDR2: SEHNR, FQNEAQ (reference sequence). The CDR3 runs 15 residues. V gave up 5 bases and J gave up 0 bases; unmatched junction bases: 4.

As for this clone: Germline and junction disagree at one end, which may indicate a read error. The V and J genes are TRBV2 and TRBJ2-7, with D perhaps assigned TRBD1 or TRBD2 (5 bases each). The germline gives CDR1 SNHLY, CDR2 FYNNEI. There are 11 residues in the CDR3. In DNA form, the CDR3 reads TGTGCCAGCAGTCTCGGGGCTCGGCAGCACTTC. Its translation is CASSLGARQHF.

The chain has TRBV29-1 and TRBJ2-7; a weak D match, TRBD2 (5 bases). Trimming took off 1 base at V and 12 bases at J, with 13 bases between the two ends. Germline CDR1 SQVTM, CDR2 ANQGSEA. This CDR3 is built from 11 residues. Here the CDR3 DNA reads TGCAGCGTTGAAGCCTCGACGGGGTCGTACTTC. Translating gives CSVEASTGSYF.

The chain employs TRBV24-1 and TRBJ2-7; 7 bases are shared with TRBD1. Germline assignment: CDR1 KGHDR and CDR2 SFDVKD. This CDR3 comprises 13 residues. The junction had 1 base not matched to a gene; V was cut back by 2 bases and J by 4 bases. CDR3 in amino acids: CATSDSTGYEQYF. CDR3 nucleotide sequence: TGTGCCACCAGTGATTCGACAGGGTACGAGCAGTACTTC.

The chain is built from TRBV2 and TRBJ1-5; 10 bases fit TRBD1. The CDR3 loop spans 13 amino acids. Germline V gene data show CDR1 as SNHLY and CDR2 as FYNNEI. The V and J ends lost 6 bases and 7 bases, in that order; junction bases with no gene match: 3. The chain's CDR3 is CASRGTGVQPQHF. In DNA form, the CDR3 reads TGTGCCAGCAGAGGGACAGGGGTGCAGCCCCAGCATTTT.

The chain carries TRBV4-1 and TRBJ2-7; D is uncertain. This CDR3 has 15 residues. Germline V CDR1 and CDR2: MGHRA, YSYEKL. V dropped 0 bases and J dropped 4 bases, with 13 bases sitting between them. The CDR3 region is CASSQDFGPRYEQYF. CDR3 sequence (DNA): TGCGCCAGCAGCCAAGATTTCGGGCCACGTTACGAGCAGTACTTC.

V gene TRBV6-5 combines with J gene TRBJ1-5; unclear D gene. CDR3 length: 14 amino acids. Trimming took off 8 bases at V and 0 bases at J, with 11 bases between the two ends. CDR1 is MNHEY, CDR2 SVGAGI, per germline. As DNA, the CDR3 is TGTGCCAGCGGCCTTTCCGGTAGCAATCAGCCCCAGCATTTT. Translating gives CASGLSGSNQPQHF.

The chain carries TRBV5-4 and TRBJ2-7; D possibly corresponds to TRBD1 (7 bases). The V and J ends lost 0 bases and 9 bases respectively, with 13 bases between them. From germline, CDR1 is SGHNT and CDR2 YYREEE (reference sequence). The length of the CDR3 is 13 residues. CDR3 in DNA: TGTGCCAGCAGCTTGGCGGAGGGGGCGAGGCAGTACTTC. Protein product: CASSLAEGARQYF. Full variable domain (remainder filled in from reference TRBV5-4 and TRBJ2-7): ETGVTQSPTHLIKTRGQQVTLRCSSQSGHNTVSWYQQALGQGPQFIFQYYREEENGRGNFPPRFSGLQFPNYSSELNVNALELDDSALYLCASSLAEGARQYFGPGTRLTVT.

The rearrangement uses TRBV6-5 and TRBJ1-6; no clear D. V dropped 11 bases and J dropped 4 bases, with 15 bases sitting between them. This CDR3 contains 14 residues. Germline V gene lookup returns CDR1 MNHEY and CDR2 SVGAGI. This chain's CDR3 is CAAGPTGYNSPLHF. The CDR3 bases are TGTGCCGCCGGACCGACGGGGTATAATTCACCCCTCCACTTT.

CDR3 loop: CASSHGPGSGNTIYF. For the CDR3, the DNA is TGCGCCAGCAGTCACGGTCCCGGCTCTGGAAACACCATATATTTT. The chain is built from TRBV10-1 and TRBJ1-3; D is unresolved. Trimming stripped 5 bases from V and 0 bases from J, with 11 bases between. CDR1 is WNHNN, CDR2 SYGVQD, per germline (reference sequence). This CDR3 contains 15 residues.

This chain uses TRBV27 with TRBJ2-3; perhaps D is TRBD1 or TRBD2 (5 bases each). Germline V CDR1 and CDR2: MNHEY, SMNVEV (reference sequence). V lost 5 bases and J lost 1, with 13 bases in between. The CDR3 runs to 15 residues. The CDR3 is CASSPRRGGTDTQYF. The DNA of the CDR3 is TGTGCCAGCAGTCCACGGCGAGGGGGCACAGATACGCAGTATTTT.